Listed here are 25 T cell receptor beta chains from one sample, sequenced in a study of blood T cell repertoires in COVID-19 (dated by TCRdb to the early 2020s). The library was produced with the immunoSEQ multiplex PCR assay. TCRdb took this table from immuneACCESS and kept in-frame rearrangements with V and J called. Such tables lack part of the clones; where checked against another copy, unresolved V genes explain under half of the gap, and the rest is unexplained. The sample table holds roughly 160,000 clones, of which 85% to 90% were seen once. Together, the top ten hold roughly 0.53% of the sample. Material for sequencing was peripheral blood. Every receptor here comes from a man between 60 and 75 years old with COVID-19, enrolled during active disease.

This chain connects TRBV18 to TRBJ1-3; D possibly corresponds to TRBD1 (5 bases). Germline-derived CDR1 and CDR2 are KGHSH and LQKENI. The V gene lost 5 bases and the J gene lost 4 bases, with 9 bases spanning the gap. The CDR3 covers 13 residues. The CDR3 nucleotides read TGTGCCAGCTCAACCAGGGCCGGAAACACCATATATTTT. This encodes CASSTRAGNTIYF.

This rearrangement joins TRBV7-6 to TRBJ2-1; 10 bases fit TRBD2. Germline trimming cut 5 bases from V and 6 bases from J; bases unmatched to any gene: 7. Germline CDR1 SGHVS, CDR2 FNYEAQ. The CDR3 is 15 amino acids. The CDR3 sequence: CASSTGLAAINEQFF. The DNA of the CDR3 is TGTGCCAGCAGCACCGGACTAGCGGCTATCAATGAGCAGTTCTTC.

The chain combines TRBV9 with TRBJ1-3; no clear D gene. The CDR3 contains 15 residues. Germline V gives CDR1 SGDLS, CDR2 YYNGEE. V was pared by 0 bases and J by 0 bases, with 7 bases between. The DNA for the CDR3 is TGTGCCAGCAGCGTAGACAGTCTCTCTGGAAACACCATATATTTT. Protein product: CASSVDSLSGNTIYF.

The chain has TRBV7-3 and TRBJ2-2, with TRBD1 as a possible D gene (6 bases). Germline V gene data show CDR1 as SGHTA and CDR2 as FQGTGA. The CDR3 contains 16 residues. The germline V and J ends were trimmed by 4 bases and 4 bases, with 16 bases remaining between them. CDR3 loop: CASSSRQGSSTGELFF. DNA of the CDR3: TGTGCCAGCAGCTCGCGTCAGGGGTCGAGCACCGGGGAGCTGTTTTTT.

V and J are TRBV6-5 and TRBJ2-3; possibly TRBD1 for D (6 bases). The CDR3 contains 13 residues. Germline CDR1 MNHEY, CDR2 SVGAGI. The V gene lost 2 bases and the J gene lost 4 bases, with 7 bases spanning the gap. Here the CDR3 DNA reads TGTGCCAGCAGTTACGGGACATCAGATACGCAGTATTTT. It specifies CASSYGTSDTQYF.

This clone was found once. This chain links TRBV9 with TRBJ1-3, with 8 positions matching TRBD1. J gave up 7 bases and V 0 bases, and 12 bases lay outside the gene matches. Germline-derived CDR1 and CDR2 are SGDLS and YYNGEE. The CDR3 consists of 17 residues. CDR3 in DNA: TGTGCCAGCAGCGTAGACCTGGGCCAGGGGGCACCGAACACCATATATTTT. Translated, it gives CASSVDLGQGAPNTIYF.

The chain combines TRBV30 with TRBJ2-7; 7 bases agree with TRBD1. The CDR3 runs to 13 residues. In germline, CDR1 is GTSNPN, CDR2 SVGIG (reference sequence). J lost 0 bases, V lost 5 bases, and 4 bases had no gene match. CDR3 nucleotides: TGTGCCTGGGGGACAGACCTCTCCTACGAGCAGTACTTC. The encoded protein is CAWGTDLSYEQYF. The complete variable domain, with remaining parts taken from reference TRBV30 and TRBJ2-7, reads SQTIHQWPATLVQPVGSPLSLECTVEGTSNPNLYWYRQAAGRGLQLLFYSVGIGQISSEVPQNLSASRPQDRQFILSSKKLLLSDSGFYLCAWGTDLSYEQYFGPGTRLTVT.

The V and J genes are TRBV4-2 and TRBJ1-4; no clear D. The CDR3 sequence is 14 residues long. The V gene lost 4 bases and the J gene lost 0 bases, with 6 bases spanning the gap. Germline V gene sequence: CDR1 LGHNA, CDR2 YNFKEQ. As DNA, the CDR3 is TGTGCCAGCAGCCGTGGAGCAACTAATGAAAAACTGTTTTTT. This encodes CASSRGATNEKLFF.

The chain carries TRBV24-1 and TRBJ1-5; possible D gene TRBD1, 5 bases. V was shortened by 3 bases and J by 2 bases, with 16 bases between the two germline ends. Germline CDR1 is KGHDR and CDR2 is SFDVKD. CDR3 length equals 17 residues. The CDR3 loop reads CATSDNRWGGGNQPQHF. CDR3 sequence (DNA): TGTGCCACCAGTGATAACCGATGGGGGGGAGGCAATCAGCCCCAGCATTTT.

The chain employs TRBV15 and TRBJ1-5; 7 bases match TRBD1. V trimming: 7 bases; J trimming: 0 bases; junction bases outside the gene matches: 6. CDR3 size: 15 residues. In germline, CDR1 is LNHNV, CDR2 YYDKDF (reference sequence). CDR3 sequence reads: CATNPGQYSNQPQHF. CDR3 DNA: TGTGCCACCAACCCGGGACAGTATAGCAATCAGCCCCAGCATTTT.

The chain has TRBV12-5 and TRBJ1-1, with D possibly matching TRBD1 (6 bases). The germline V gene has CDR1 LGHNT and CDR2 FRNRAP. This CDR3 is built from 12 residues. With 6 bases removed from V and 5 bases from J, the gap between germline ends came to 10 bases. CDR3 sequence: CASGGGLTEAFF. CDR3 sequence (DNA): TGTGCTAGTGGGGGGGGGCTGACTGAAGCTTTCTTT.

The chain combines TRBV21-1 with TRBJ2-1; the table assigns TRBD2, which was not confirmed against the DNA. TRBV21-1 represents a pseudogene. There are 16 residues in the CDR3. CDR3 nucleotides: TGTGCCAGCAGCAAAGGTCCTGGCGGAGCCTACAATGAGCAGTTCTTC. Protein product: CASSKGPGGAYNEQFF.

This chain uses TRBV29-1 with TRBJ2-2, with D perhaps TRBD1 (6 bases). The CDR3 runs 18 residues. Germline V lookup: CDR1 SQVTM, CDR2 ANQGSEA. Trimming shortened V by 6 bases and J by 0 bases, and 23 bases separated the two germline ends. CDR3 in DNA: TGCAGCGTCTCCACCCCCGGCGCAGCAGGGGCGAACACCGGGGAGCTGTTTTTT. It codes for CSVSTPGAAGANTGELFF.

The V call is TRBV7-9, the J call TRBJ1-6; D might be TRBD1 (5 bases). The germline V gene encodes CDR1 SEHNR and CDR2 FQNEAQ (reference sequence). The germline V and J ends were trimmed by 1 base and 11 bases, with 12 bases remaining between them. The CDR3 covers 14 residues. Here the CDR3 reads CASSLGGGDPPLHF. CDR3 in DNA: TGTGCCAGCAGCTTAGGGGGGGGAGATCCACCCCTCCACTTT.

The V call is TRBV6-5, the J call TRBJ1-5; no clear D. The V and J ends lost 2 bases and 6 bases respectively, with 5 bases between them. This CDR3 has 12 residues. Germline V CDR1 and CDR2: MNHEY, SVGAGI. The CDR3 loop is CASSYGGQPQHF. The CDR3, as DNA: TGTGCCAGCAGTTACGGCGGTCAGCCCCAGCATTTT.

This chain connects TRBV9 to TRBJ1-4, with TRBD1 matching over 7 bases. Germline loops: CDR1 SGDLS, CDR2 YYNGEE. V dropped 3 bases and J dropped 8; count of bases not matched to a gene: 10. This CDR3 comprises 15 residues. The DNA of the CDR3 is TGTGCCAGCAGCGCGAGGACAGGCTGGGGAGAAAAACTGTTTTTT. Translation gives CASSARTGWGEKLFF. The full variable domain, completed using reference TRBV9 and TRBJ1-4, is DSGVTQTPKHLITATGQRVTLRCSPRSGDLSVYWYQQSLDQGLQFLIQYYNGEERAKGNILERFSAQQFPDLHSELNLSSLELGDSALYFCASSARTGWGEKLFFGSGTQLSVL.

The chain carries TRBV20-1 and TRBJ2-5; D is ambiguous. The CDR3 totals 11 residues. Looked up from germline, CDR1 is DFQATT and CDR2 is SNEGSKA (reference sequence). Trimming took 0 bases from V and 9 from J, leaving 8 bases between them. This CDR3 reads CSARDPPPQYF. CDR3 bases: TGCAGTGCTAGAGATCCCCCTCCCCAGTACTTC.

The chain employs TRBV4-2 and TRBJ2-5; TRBD1 might be the D (6 bases). This CDR3 has 13 residues. Germline V lookup: CDR1 LGHNA, CDR2 YNFKEQ. The V and J ends lost 4 bases and 2 bases respectively, with 8 bases between them. The CDR3 sequence is CASSRTEQETQYF. The CDR3 DNA sequence: TGTGCCAGCAGCCGGACAGAACAAGAGACCCAGTACTTC.

CDR3 DNA: TGCGCCAGCAGCTTGGACAGGGACGGGGGGAAGGCTTTCTTT. Encoded protein: CASSLDRDGGKAFF. This rearrangement joins TRBV5-1 to TRBJ1-1, with D possibly being TRBD1 (6 bases). CDR1 and CDR2 from the germline V gene are SGHRS and YFSETQ. Trimming shortened V by 0 bases and J by 11 bases, and 17 bases separated the two germline ends. The CDR3 loop spans 14 amino acids.

V gene TRBV10-3 combines with J gene TRBJ1-6; the D gene is possibly TRBD1 (5 bases). Looked up from germline, CDR1 is ENHRY and CDR2 is SYGVKD. Trimming took off 3 bases at V and 9 bases at J, with 12 bases between the two ends. This CDR3 is built from 14 residues. CDR3 in amino acids: CAISDPPGGSPLHF. DNA for the CDR3: TGTGCCATCAGTGACCCCCCGGGGGGTTCACCCCTCCACTTT.

The J gene is TRBJ2-7, the V gene TRBV13; D might be TRBD1 (6 bases). Germline V CDR1 and CDR2: PRHDT, FYEKMQ (reference sequence). The CDR3 consists of 14 residues. The V end was cut by 2 bases, the J end by 2 bases, with 10 bases between. In DNA form, the CDR3 reads TGTGCCAGCAGCTTAAGGGACACAACCTACGAGCAGTACTTC. Translating it yields CASSLRDTTYEQYF.

The chain employs TRBV2 and TRBJ1-2; unclear D gene. The CDR3 is 13 amino acids. Germline V gene data show CDR1 as SNHLY and CDR2 as FYNNEI. Between the trimmed V and J ends, which lost 8 bases and 0 bases, there was a span of 10 bases. In DNA form, the CDR3 reads TGTGCCAGCCGGGAGGAAGCTAACTATGGCTACACCTTC. As protein: CASREEANYGYTF.

The CDR3 nucleotides are TGTGCCAGCAGCCCCTCACGGACAGCGAATTCCTACGAGCAGTACTTC. This translates into CASSPSRTANSYEQYF. This chain links TRBV7-3 with TRBJ2-7, with D possibly TRBD1 on 6 matching bases. Between the trimmed V and J ends, which lost 5 bases and 1 base, there was a span of 18 bases. This CDR3 comprises 16 residues. The germline CDR1 and CDR2 sequences are SGHTA and FQGTGA.

This clone appeared once. The chain joins TRBV6-1 to TRBJ1-2; 7 bases match TRBD1. Germline trimming cut 3 bases from V and 8 bases from J; bases unmatched to any gene: 9. The V gene's germline CDR1 is MNHNS and CDR2 SASEGT. This CDR3 is 14 amino acids long. The CDR3 protein is CASSESGTAGGYTF. CDR3 DNA sequence: TGTGCCAGCAGTGAGTCCGGGACAGCTGGCGGCTACACCTTC.

The CDR3 loop is CASSSSNPGMQPQHF. The CDR3 DNA reads as TGTGCCAGTAGTAGTAGTAATCCAGGGATGCAGCCCCAGCATTTT. The chain has TRBV19 and TRBJ1-5; D is perhaps TRBD1 (5 bases). Germline-derived CDR1 and CDR2 are LNHDA and SQIVND (reference sequence). The ends were cut back, 4 bases at V and 7 bases at J, with 17 bases in the middle. This CDR3 is built from 15 residues.